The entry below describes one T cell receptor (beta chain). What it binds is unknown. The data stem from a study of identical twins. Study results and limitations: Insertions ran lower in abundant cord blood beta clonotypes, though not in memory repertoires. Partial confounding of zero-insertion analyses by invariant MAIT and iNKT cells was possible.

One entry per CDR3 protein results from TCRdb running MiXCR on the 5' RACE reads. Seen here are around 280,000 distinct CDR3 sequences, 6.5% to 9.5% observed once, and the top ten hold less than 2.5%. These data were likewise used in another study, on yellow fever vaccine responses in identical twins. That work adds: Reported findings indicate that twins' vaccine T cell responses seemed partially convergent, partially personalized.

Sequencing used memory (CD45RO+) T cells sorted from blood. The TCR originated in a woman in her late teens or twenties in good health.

The CDR3 DNA reads TGTGCCAGCAGCCAAGAAGTCTCAGGGGGAGTTCACACCGGGGAGCTGTTTTTT. Protein: CASSQEVSGGVHTGELFF. The V call is TRBV4-2, the J call TRBJ2-2; 7 nucleotides line up with TRBD1. V was clipped by 0 bases and J by 3 bases; unmatched bases: 10. The CDR3 covers 18 residues. Germline V lookup: CDR1 LGHNA, CDR2 YNFKEQ.